This entry lists 17 T cell receptor beta chains sequenced from one sample in a study of blood T cell repertoires in COVID-19. Sequenced by immunoSEQ multiplex PCR; TCRdb stores in-frame clones only, minus some. The sample records approximately 270,000 clones, approximately 83% being singletons. Sample: peripheral blood. Receptors were obtained from a man older than 75 with acute or convalescent COVID-19.

The rearrangement uses TRBV5-1 and TRBJ1-1; D remains ambiguous. This CDR3 spans 14 amino acids. The V end was cut by 2 bases, the J end by 1 base, with 9 bases between. Germline lookup yields CDR1 SGHRS and CDR2 YFSETQ. The DNA for the CDR3 is TGCGCCAGCAGCTTAGCCTCCGCGAACACTGAAGCTTTCTTT. Protein: CASSLASANTEAFF.

The chain joins TRBV19 to TRBJ1-2; 7 bases are a match to TRBD1. V was clipped by 1 base and J by 2 bases; unmatched bases: 4. The CDR3 has 15 amino acids. Germline-derived CDR1 and CDR2 are LNHDA and SQIVND (reference sequence). The CDR3, as DNA: TGTGCCAGTAGTATAGGAACAGGGGTCAACTATGGCTACACCTTC. Protein sequence: CASSIGTGVNYGYTF.

The rearrangement uses TRBV10-2 and TRBJ1-2; possibly TRBD1 for D (6 bases). V dropped 1 base and J dropped 8 bases, with 8 bases sitting between them. The CDR3 consists of 12 residues. CDR1 and CDR2 (germline): WSHSY, SAAADI. For the CDR3, the DNA is TGCGCCAGCAGTGAGTGGACAGAGGGCTACACCTTC. Protein: CASSEWTEGYTF.

V usage is TRBV3-1 (or the pseudogene TRBV3-2) and J usage is TRBJ2-2; TRBD2 aligns across 9 bases. The CDR3 runs to 17 residues. Germline V CDR1 and CDR2: LGHDT, YNNKEL (reference sequence). V shed 1 base, J shed 5 bases, and the junction held 8 bases outside the gene matches. In DNA form, the CDR3 reads TGTGCCAGCAGCCAAGTCGGCGGGGGGGCCAGAACCGGGGAGCTGTTTTTT. Amino acid sequence: CASSQVGGGARTGELFF.

This clone was detected only once. V gene TRBV6-5 combines with J gene TRBJ1-6, with 10 bases identical to TRBD1. CDR1 MNHEY and CDR2 SVGAGI come from the germline V gene. The CDR3 sequence is 16 residues long. V was clipped by 0 bases and J by 10 bases; unmatched bases: 6. This CDR3 is CASSYSDRGRKSPLHF. The DNA for the CDR3 is TGTGCCAGCAGTTACTCAGACAGGGGGCGAAAATCACCCCTCCACTTT.

CDR3 sequence reads: CASSLGGGLYNEQFF. The CDR3 coding sequence is TGTGCCAGCAGTTTAGGCGGGGGGCTTTACAATGAGCAGTTCTTC. The chain is built from TRBV27 and TRBJ2-1; 8 bases are shared with TRBD2. Germline CDR1 and CDR2: MNHEY and SMNVEV (reference sequence). J lost 4 bases, V lost 2 bases, and 4 bases had no gene match. This CDR3 region has 15 residues.

J is TRBJ2-3 and V is TRBV18, with TRBD2 matching over 7 bases. The V gene end was trimmed by 2 bases and the J gene end by 4 bases; junction bases not matched to a gene: 15. The CDR3 spans 18 residues. Germline V CDR1 and CDR2: KGHSH, LQKENI. CDR3 sequence: CASSPSQRGMVGPDTQYF. As DNA, the CDR3 is TGTGCCAGCTCACCAAGCCAGCGGGGTATGGTGGGACCAGATACGCAGTATTTT.

The V and J genes are TRBV29-1 and TRBJ2-7; D is perhaps TRBD1 (5 bases). Trimming stripped 4 bases from V and 1 base from J, with 8 bases between. Germline V lookup: CDR1 SQVTM, CDR2 ANQGSEA. This CDR3 is built from 12 residues. The CDR3 sequence is CSVGKGSYEQYF. CDR3 bases: TGCAGCGTTGGTAAGGGGTCCTACGAGCAGTACTTC.

The chain combines TRBV21-1 with TRBJ2-7; the table's D call, TRBD1, has no DNA check behind it. TRBV21-1 is labeled a pseudogene. This CDR3 is built from 15 residues. CDR3 loop: CASSDHRGPSYEQYF. The CDR3 DNA is TGTGCCAGCAGCGACCACAGGGGTCCCTCCTACGAGCAGTACTTC.

J is TRBJ2-7 and V is TRBV18, with TRBD1 matching 10 bases. The CDR3 runs 17 residues. Germline values: CDR1 KGHSH, CDR2 LQKENI. The V segment lost 6 bases and the J segment 6 bases; nucleotides outside the gene matches: 17. The CDR3 reads CASSVGSSGQGKSEQYF. The CDR3 DNA reads as TGTGCCAGCTCCGTGGGCTCGTCGGGACAGGGGAAGTCCGAGCAGTACTTC.

The genes are TRBV29-1 and TRBJ2-7; TRBD1 is a possible D gene (6 bases). Trimming stripped 5 bases from V and 3 bases from J, with 11 bases between. This CDR3 contains 12 residues. Germline CDR1 and CDR2: SQVTM and ANQGSEA. CDR3 DNA: TGCAGCGTTAGGACAGTCAGCTACGAGCAGTACTTC. Translated, it gives CSVRTVSYEQYF.

The chain is built from TRBV10-3 and TRBJ1-5, with 8 nucleotides matching TRBD1. Germline trimming cut 6 bases from V and 1 base from J; bases unmatched to any gene: 5. The CDR3 length is 15 residues. From germline, CDR1 is ENHRY and CDR2 SYGVKD. DNA of the CDR3: TGTGCCATCAGCGGGACAGGCGGGAGCAATCAGCCCCAGCATTTT. Translating gives CAISGTGGSNQPQHF.

The V gene is TRBV5-5, the J gene TRBJ1-1; TRBD1 agrees at 7 bases. CDR1 is SGHKS and CDR2 is YYEKEE in the germline V gene (reference sequence). Trimming at V came to 6 bases and at J to 0 bases, leaving 11 bases not matched to a gene. CDR3 length: 16 amino acids. The CDR3 here is CASKTQGVILNTEAFF. The CDR3 bases are TGTGCCAGCAAAACCCAGGGGGTGATTTTGAACACTGAAGCTTTCTTT.

This clone was seen only once. The V call is TRBV5-3, the J call TRBJ1-2, with 10 bases identical to TRBD1. TRBV5-3 is recorded as an ORF, its role being uncertain. The CDR3 runs 16 residues. J lost 0 bases, V lost 4 bases, and 6 bases had no gene match. CDR3 bases: TGTGCCAGAAGCCCCTGGACAGGGGGTCCTAACTATGGCTACACCTTC. Encoded protein: CARSPWTGGPNYGYTF.

V is TRBV3-1 (or the pseudogene TRBV3-2) and J is TRBJ2-7; TRBD2 agrees at 10 bases. The germline V gene has CDR1 LGHDT and CDR2 YNNKEL (reference sequence). The CDR3 length is 14 residues. J lost 3 bases, V lost 6 bases, and 5 bases had no gene match. The CDR3 DNA reads as TGTGCCAGCAGTCGACTAGCGGGTATCTACGAGCAGTACTTC. Its protein is CASSRLAGIYEQYF.

V is TRBV7-6 and J is TRBJ1-3, with TRBD1 as a possible D gene (5 bases). Trimming left V 5 bases short and J 8 bases short, with 16 bases between. CDR3 length: 14 residues. CDR1 is SGHVS, CDR2 FNYEAQ, per germline. The CDR3 protein is CASSHAGFTDTIYF. The CDR3 DNA sequence: TGTGCCAGCAGCCATGCAGGGTTTACGGACACCATATATTTT.

The gene calls are TRBV5-1 and TRBJ2-5, with unresolved D. The V gene lost 6 bases and the J gene lost 5 bases, with 14 bases spanning the gap. The CDR3 covers 13 residues. Germline-derived CDR1 and CDR2 are SGHRS and YFSETQ. The CDR3 nucleotides read TGCGCCAGCAAACCCCCCTCCCGGGAGACCCAGTACTTC. This codes for CASKPPSRETQYF.